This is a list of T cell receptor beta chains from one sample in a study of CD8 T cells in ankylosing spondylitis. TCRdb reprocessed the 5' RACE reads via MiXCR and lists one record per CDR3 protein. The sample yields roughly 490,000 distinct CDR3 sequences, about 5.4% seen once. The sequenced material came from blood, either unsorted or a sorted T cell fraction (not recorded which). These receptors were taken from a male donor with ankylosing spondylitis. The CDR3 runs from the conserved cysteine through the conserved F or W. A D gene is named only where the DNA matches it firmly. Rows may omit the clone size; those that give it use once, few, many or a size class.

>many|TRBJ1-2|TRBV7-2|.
TGTGCCAGCAGCCCAGCAGCTGGCAGTTATGGAACCTACACCTTC
CASSPAAGSYGTYTF
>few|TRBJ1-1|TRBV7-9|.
TGTGCCAGCAGCTACGAAAACAGGAACACTGAAGCTTTCTTT
CASSYENRNTEAFF
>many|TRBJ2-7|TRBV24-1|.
TGTGCCACCAGTGATTTAGATTCCTACGAGCAGTACTTC
CATSDLDSYEQYF
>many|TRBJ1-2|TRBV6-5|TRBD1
TGTGCCAGCAGTTATGACCCTAACAGGGGGCGAGGGGGCTACACCTTC
CASSYDPNRGRGGYTF
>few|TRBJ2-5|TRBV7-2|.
TGTGCCAGCAGCTTAGGCGGCGGGGAGCCGACCCAGTACTTC
CASSLGGGEPTQYF
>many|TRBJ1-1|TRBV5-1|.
TGCGCCAGCAGCCCTTTCCCCTATACAGGGAGCGGTGAAGCTTTCTTT
CASSPFPYTGSGEAFF
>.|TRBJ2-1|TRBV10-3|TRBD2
TGTGCCATCAGTGACCGTGGAGGGATCCTGACTAGCGGTCTCCTTTCCTACAATGAGCAGTTCTTC
CAISDRGGILTSGLLSYNEQFF
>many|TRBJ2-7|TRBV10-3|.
TGTGCCATCAGCCGGGAAAACTCCTACGAGCAGTACTTC
CAISRENSYEQYF
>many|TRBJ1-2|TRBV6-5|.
TGTGCCAGCAGTTACGACACCTCGAGGAACTATGGCTACACCTTC
CASSYDTSRNYGYTF
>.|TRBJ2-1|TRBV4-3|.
TGCGCCAGCAGCCAAGGAGTGGCCTACAATGAGCAGTTCTTC
CASSQGVAYNEQFF
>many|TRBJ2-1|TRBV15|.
TGTGCCACCAGCAGAGGTGGGGCCTACCCCGGTGAGCAGTTCTTC
CATSRGGAYPGEQFF
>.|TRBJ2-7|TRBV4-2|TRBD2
TGTGCCAGCAGCCCTCAAGTGTCGGGGAGGGCCGGTTACGAGCAGTACTTC
CASSPQVSGRAGYEQYF
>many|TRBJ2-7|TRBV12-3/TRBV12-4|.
TGTGCCAGCAGTTTAGCGGCCCGTACCTACGAGCAGTACTTC
CASSLAARTYEQYF
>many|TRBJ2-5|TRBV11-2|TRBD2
TGTGCCAGCAGCTTAGAGTTGGGACTAGCGGGAGGAGAGACCCAGTACTTC
CASSLELGLAGGETQYF
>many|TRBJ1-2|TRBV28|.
TGTGCCAGCAGTCCAGTGTTAAGGGATAAAGCTAACTATGGCTACACCTTC
CASSPVLRDKANYGYTF
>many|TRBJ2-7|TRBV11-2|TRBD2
TGTGCCAGCAGCTTACGGCCTCCCGGCGGGAGATCAGCCTACGAGCAGTACTTC
CASSLRPPGGRSAYEQYF
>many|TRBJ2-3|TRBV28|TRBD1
TGTGCCAGCAGTGTACAGGGGGGCCCGGATACGCAGTATTTT
CASSVQGGPDTQYF
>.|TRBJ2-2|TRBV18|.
TGTGCCAGCTCCCCCGGGACATCTGGGGAGCTGTTTTTT
CASSPGTSGELFF
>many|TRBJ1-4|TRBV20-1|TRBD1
TGCAGTGCTCGTTTGACAGGGGTAGGCGAAAAACTGTTTTTT
CSARLTGVGEKLFF
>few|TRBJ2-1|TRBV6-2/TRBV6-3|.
TGTGCCAGCAGTGTAGAGGGATACAATGAGCAGTTCTTC
CASSVEGYNEQFF
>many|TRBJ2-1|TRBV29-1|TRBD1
TGCAGCGTCCCAGGGGGTGGGGGGCAGTTCTTC
CSVPGGGGQFF
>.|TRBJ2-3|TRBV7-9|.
TGTGCCAGCAGCTTAGCGATATTAGGAGATACGCAGTATTTT
CASSLAILGDTQYF
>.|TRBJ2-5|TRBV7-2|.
TGTGCCAGCAGCCCCGGACAGAGGGAGACCCAGTACTTC
CASSPGQRETQYF
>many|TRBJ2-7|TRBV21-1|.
TGTGCCAGCAGCAACCCCCCTAGATCCGAGCAGTACTTC
CASSNPPRSEQYF